A single sample gave rise to the 30 T cell receptor beta chains below, sequenced in a study of a mutant IDH1 vaccine in newly diagnosed glioma. No antigen has been identified for these receptors. Described time point: week 47, end of study. The content of each vaccine dose was 300 ug of mutant IDH1 20-mer peptide, and topical imiquimod accompanied it. Assay: immunoSEQ multiplex PCR; the TCRdb copy retains only in-frame clones and omits some. In the table there are roughly 86,000 clones, nearly 90% of which are singletons. The sequencing here drew on PBMCs, taken from a glioma patient whose treatment included an IDH1 peptide vaccine. The source is a woman between 45 and 65 years old with glioma.

The count of this clone is one. For the CDR3, the DNA is TGTGCCAGCAGTTCGGGACAGGGGGTAAATCAGCCCCAGCATTTT. Translation gives CASSSGQGVNQPQHF. This sequence joins TRBV28 and TRBJ1-5; 11 bases map to TRBD1. Germline V gene sequence: CDR1 MDHEN, CDR2 SYDVKM. The CDR3 has 15 amino acids. With V trimmed by 4 bases and J by 4 bases, 3 bases remained unmatched.

This clone showed up just once. V gene TRBV10-2 combines with J gene TRBJ1-3; D perhaps matches TRBD1 (5 bases). The CDR3 is 15 residues long. Germline V gene data show CDR1 as WSHSY and CDR2 as SAAADI. Trimming took 4 bases from V and 0 from J, leaving 10 bases between them. The CDR3 bases are TGCGCCAGCAGTGTCGGGGGGGGCTCTGGAAACACCATATATTTT. Amino acids: CASSVGGGSGNTIYF.

The V call is TRBV20-1, the J call TRBJ2-7; D not certain. V dropped 3 bases and J dropped 6 bases, with 9 bases sitting between them. In germline, CDR1 is DFQATT, CDR2 SNEGSKA (reference sequence). The CDR3 sequence is 11 residues long. The chain's CDR3 is CSASGPSEQYF. DNA for the CDR3: TGCAGTGCTAGCGGACCCAGCGAGCAGTACTTC.

The rearrangement joins TRBV10-3 to TRBJ1-5; D remains unclear. Germline V gene sequence: CDR1 ENHRY, CDR2 SYGVKD. Trimming removed 6 bases at V and 4 bases at J, with 10 bases between. CDR3 length equals 13 residues. The chain's CDR3 is CAISGQRNQPQHF. As DNA, the CDR3 is TGTGCCATCAGCGGGCAGCGTAATCAGCCCCAGCATTTT.

Comments on this clone: The junction departs from germline at one end; a sequencing error may be responsible. The gene calls are TRBV16 and TRBJ1-3, with a possible D match to TRBD1 (5 bases). The CDR3 has 15 residues. CDR1 KGHSY and CDR2 FQNENV come from the germline V gene. The CDR3 protein is CASSPDSSPGNAIYF. The CDR3, as DNA: TGTGCCAGCAGCCCAGACAGTTCGCCTGGAAACGCCATATATTTT.

J is TRBJ1-1 and V is TRBV18, with a weak D call TRBD1 (5 bases). Germline CDR1 reads KGHSH; CDR2 reads LQKENI. Trimming took off 5 bases at V and 1 base at J, with 8 bases between the two ends. The CDR3 has 13 amino acids. CDR3 DNA: TGTGCCAGCTCAACTGACAGGAACACTGAAGCTTTCTTT. Residues: CASSTDRNTEAFF.

V is TRBV15 and J is TRBJ2-7, with D possibly TRBD1 on 6 matching bases. Germline lookup yields CDR1 LNHNV and CDR2 YYDKDF (reference sequence). V lost 1 base to trimming and J lost 3 bases, with 19 bases between them. CDR3 size: 17 residues. The CDR3 nucleotides are TGTGCCACCAGCAGAGTGGGCGGTACAGGGCGATTCTACGAGCAGTACTTC. This gives the protein CATSRVGGTGRFYEQYF.

The V call is TRBV9, the J call TRBJ2-1; D unclear. The CDR3 consists of 13 residues. Germline CDR1 SGDLS, CDR2 YYNGEE. V was clipped by 1 base and J by 2 bases, with 4 bases between them. Here the CDR3 DNA reads TGTGCCAGCAGCGTACAGGCCTACAATGAGCAGTTCTTC. Translation gives CASSVQAYNEQFF.

The gene calls are TRBV30 and TRBJ2-6; D is undetermined. The germline gives CDR1 GTSNPN, CDR2 SVGIG (reference sequence). The CDR3 has 14 amino acids. V was shortened by 2 bases and J by 2 bases, with 7 bases between the two germline ends. This CDR3 is CAWSIGTGANVLTF. The CDR3 DNA reads TGTGCCTGGAGTATAGGGACTGGGGCCAACGTCCTGACTTTC.

The DNA for the CDR3 is TGTGCCAGCAGCCTTACAGGAGCCGACTATGGCTACACCTTC. The encoded protein is CASSLTGADYGYTF. V gene TRBV14 combines with J gene TRBJ1-2; TRBD1 is a possible D gene (5 bases). The germline V and J ends were trimmed by 4 bases and 3 bases, with 12 bases remaining between them. The CDR3 length is 14 residues. Germline CDR1 is SGHDN and CDR2 is FVKESK.

As concerns this clone: The sample carries other DNA sequences with the same CDR3. This sequence joins TRBV29-1 and TRBJ2-7, with D unresolved. V was clipped by 4 bases and J by 3 bases, with 10 bases between them. CDR3 length equals 12 residues. Per germline, CDR1 SQVTM and CDR2 ANQGSEA. The CDR3 DNA follows: TGCAGCGTTGGTTGGCAGAACTACGAGCAGTACTTC. Its protein is CSVGWQNYEQYF.

This clone was seen a handful of times. The chain recombines TRBV10-3 with TRBJ1-5; weak D call: TRBD1 (6 bases). The CDR3 totals 14 residues. The germline V and J ends were trimmed by 10 bases and 2 bases, with 15 bases remaining between them. The germline CDR1 and CDR2 sequences are ENHRY and SYGVKD. The CDR3 here is CATATGSGNQPQHF. In nucleotides, the CDR3 is TGTGCCACCGCGACAGGAAGTGGCAATCAGCCCCAGCATTTT.

The chain recombines TRBV20-1 with TRBJ1-1; D gene ambiguous. The CDR3 sequence is 11 residues long. Between the trimmed V and J ends, which lost 0 bases and 6 bases, there was a span of 5 bases. Looked up from germline, CDR1 is DFQATT and CDR2 is SNEGSKA (reference sequence). This CDR3 is CSARDPSEAFF. The DNA for the CDR3 is TGCAGTGCTAGAGATCCTTCTGAAGCTTTCTTT.

The V call is TRBV7-9, the J call TRBJ2-7, with no clear D. Per the germline V gene, CDR1 is SEHNR and CDR2 is FQNEAQ (reference sequence). The CDR3 runs to 13 residues. The V gene lost 2 bases and the J gene lost 3 bases, with 8 bases spanning the gap. The CDR3: CASSLSADYEQYF. In nucleotides, the CDR3 is TGTGCCAGCAGCTTATCCGCAGACTACGAGCAGTACTTC. The full variable domain, its missing parts supplied by reference TRBV7-9 and TRBJ2-7, is DTGVSQNPRHKITKRGQNVTFRCDPISEHNRLYWYRQTLGQGPEFLTYFQNEAQLEKSRLLSDRFSAERPKGSFSTLEIQRTEQGDSAMYLCASSLSADYEQYFGPGTRLTVT.

This clone was seen a single time. This chain joins TRBV6-5 and TRBJ2-5; 10 nucleotides agree with TRBD2. The CDR3 sequence is 15 residues long. After removal of 5 bases from V and 5 bases from J, the junction contained 8 bases not matched to a gene. CDR1 and CDR2 from the germline V gene are MNHEY and SVGAGI. CDR3: CASSGLAGVRETQYF. In DNA form, the CDR3 reads TGTGCCAGCAGTGGCCTAGCGGGAGTCAGGGAGACCCAGTACTTC.

This clone showed up just a few times. This rearrangement joins TRBV18 to TRBJ2-5; D possibly uses TRBD1 or TRBD2 (5 bases each). This CDR3 is built from 14 residues. Trimming removed 3 bases from V and 5 bases from J, with 13 bases in between. CDR1 is KGHSH and CDR2 is LQKENI in the germline V gene. The CDR3 protein is CASSPPGPTETQYF. DNA for the CDR3: TGTGCCAGCTCACCTCCGGGACCAACGGAGACCCAGTACTTC. The full variable domain, in which reference TRBV18 and TRBJ2-5 provide the parts outside the CDR3, is NAGVMQNPRHLVRRRGQEARLRCSPMKGHSHVYWYRQLPEEGLKFMVYLQKENIIDESGMPKERFSAEFPKEGPSILRIQQVVRGDSAAYFCASSPPGPTETQYFGPGTRLLVL.

This chain uses TRBV19 with TRBJ2-6, with 7 bases that match TRBD1. V was clipped by 4 bases and J by 4 bases; unmatched bases: 16. The CDR3 consists of 19 residues. Germline loops: CDR1 LNHDA, CDR2 SQIVND (reference sequence). The CDR3, as DNA: TGTGCCAGTAGTACCCGAAAGGGGGCCACAGGGCTGGGGGCCAACGTCCTGACTTTC. It encodes CASSTRKGATGLGANVLTF.

This chain connects TRBV28 to TRBJ1-1; 11 positions agree with TRBD1. Germline V gene data show CDR1 as MDHEN and CDR2 as SYDVKM. V gave up 4 bases and J gave up 4 bases; unmatched junction bases: 5. The CDR3 sequence is 15 residues long. The CDR3 region has the DNA TGTGCCAGCAGTTCACCCGGGACAGGGGGCACTGAAGCTTTCTTT. Translation gives CASSSPGTGGTEAFF. Filled out from reference TRBV28 and TRBJ1-1, the complete variable domain reads DVKVTQSSRYLVKRTGEKVFLECVQDMDHENMFWYRQDPGLGLRLIYFSYDVKMKEKGDIPEGYSVSREKKERFSLILESASTNQTSMYLCASSSPGTGGTEAFFGQGTRLTVV.

V and J are TRBV29-1 and TRBJ2-1; TRBD2 matches 10 bases. The CDR3 loop spans 13 amino acids. The V gene end was trimmed by 4 bases and the J gene end by 5 bases; junction bases not matched to a gene: 2. Germline V gene data show CDR1 as SQVTM and CDR2 as ANQGSEA. The CDR3 reads CSVGTSGNNEQFF. The CDR3, as DNA: TGCAGCGTTGGAACTAGCGGGAACAATGAGCAGTTCTTC.

V is TRBV9 and J is TRBJ2-3; unclear D gene. The V gene lost 4 bases and the J gene lost 2 bases, with 11 bases spanning the gap. This CDR3 has 14 amino acids. Looked up from germline, CDR1 is SGDLS and CDR2 is YYNGEE. The CDR3 protein is CASSPPANTDTQYF. The CDR3 DNA sequence: TGTGCCAGCAGCCCCCCGGCTAACACAGATACGCAGTATTTT.

The CDR3 DNA reads TGTGCCAGCAGCTTAGTTGGGGGGCAGTACAATGAGCAGTTCTTC. Protein product: CASSLVGGQYNEQFF. The chain carries TRBV11-3 and TRBJ2-1; D may be TRBD1 or TRBD2 (6 bases each). Trimming stripped 1 base from V and 4 bases from J, with 11 bases between. The CDR3 length is 15 residues. Germline V gene sequence: CDR1 SGHNT, CDR2 YENEEA.

This clone has only one observation. The gene calls are TRBV18 and TRBJ2-1; 8 nucleotides match TRBD2. J gave up 8 bases and V 3 bases, and 12 bases lay outside the gene matches. Germline assignment: CDR1 KGHSH and CDR2 LQKENI. The CDR3 is 16 residues long. The CDR3 sequence: CASSPYNSGGSHEQFF. CDR3 DNA: TGTGCCAGCTCACCGTACAACAGCGGGGGTAGCCATGAGCAGTTCTTC.

J is TRBJ2-7 and V is TRBV9, with 13 bases that match TRBD2. V was pared by 4 bases and J by 7 bases, with 5 bases of the junction left unmatched. This CDR3 contains 14 residues. Germline values: CDR1 SGDLS, CDR2 YYNGEE. CDR3 nucleotides: TGTGCCAGCAGCCCCGGGACTAGCGGGAATGAGCAGTACTTC. Its translation: CASSPGTSGNEQYF.

The chain couples TRBV9 to TRBJ1-1; tentatively, D is TRBD1 (6 bases). The CDR3 length is 16 residues. Germline lookup yields CDR1 SGDLS and CDR2 YYNGEE. Trimming took off 3 bases at V and 2 bases at J, with 17 bases between the two ends. The CDR3 sequence: CASSGGRTAINTEAFF. CDR3 sequence (DNA): TGTGCCAGCAGCGGGGGAAGGACAGCCATAAACACTGAAGCTTTCTTT.

The rearrangement links TRBV30 to TRBJ1-6; a weak D match, TRBD1 (5 bases). The CDR3 length is 15 residues. V dropped 0 bases and J dropped 7 bases, with 13 bases sitting between them. Germline CDR1 GTSNPN, CDR2 SVGIG (reference sequence). Here the CDR3 DNA reads TGTGCCTGGAGTGTAGGGGACGCCCCGAATTCACCCCTCCACTTT. This gives the protein CAWSVGDAPNSPLHF.

The CDR3 DNA sequence: TGTGCCAGCAGCCCACAGGGAGGGAACTTGAACACTGAAGCTTTCTTT. Its protein product is CASSPQGGNLNTEAFF. The rearrangement joins TRBV7-9 to TRBJ1-1; D possibly corresponds to TRBD1 (6 bases). Germline V gives CDR1 SEHNR, CDR2 FQNEAQ (reference sequence). Deletions cut 5 bases from V and 0 bases from J, with 16 bases between. The CDR3 sequence is 16 residues long.

The chain combines TRBV10-3 with TRBJ2-2; D remains unclear. This CDR3 region has 15 residues. The germline V gene has CDR1 ENHRY and CDR2 SYGVKD. V lost 8 bases and J lost 4, with 17 bases in between. The CDR3: CAIATAPRPTGELFF. The CDR3 DNA reads as TGTGCCATCGCAACGGCCCCACGCCCCACCGGGGAGCTGTTTTTT.

This chain links TRBV19 with TRBJ2-3; D perhaps matches TRBD2 (6 bases). V was cut by 6 bases and J by 2 bases, with 18 bases left in between. The CDR3 sequence is 16 residues long. Germline loops: CDR1 LNHDA, CDR2 SQIVND (reference sequence). The CDR3 DNA reads as TGTGCCAGTAGCCTCAGGGTAAGCGGGCCCACAGATACGCAGTATTTT. Amino acid sequence: CASSLRVSGPTDTQYF.

The J gene is TRBJ1-4, the V gene TRBV7-6; D unresolved. Germline loops: CDR1 SGHVS, CDR2 FNYEAQ. V was clipped by 3 bases and J by 5 bases, with 13 bases between them. The CDR3 consists of 15 residues. CDR3 in amino acids: CASSFGRMPNEKLFF. CDR3 coding DNA: TGTGCCAGCAGCTTTGGACGGATGCCAAATGAAAAACTGTTTTTT.

The chain employs TRBV19 and TRBJ1-6; D is unresolved. With 5 bases removed from V and 10 bases from J, the gap between germline ends came to 12 bases. Germline CDR1 reads LNHDA; CDR2 reads SQIVND (reference sequence). This CDR3 has 13 amino acids. The CDR3 here is CASSDEENSPLHF. The CDR3 nucleotides read TGTGCCAGTAGTGACGAGGAAAACTCACCCCTCCACTTT. The full variable domain, rest sourced from reference TRBV19 and TRBJ1-6, is DGGITQSPKYLFRKEGQNVTLSCEQNLNHDAMYWYRQDPGQGLRLIYYSQIVNDFQKGDIAEGYSVSREKKESFPLTVTSAQKNPTAFYLCASSDEENSPLHFGNGTRLTVT.